This TCR beta chain was documented in a study of T cell responses to AZD1222 COVID-19 vaccine. Overall study context: The analysis combined second doses at about 4 or about 12 weeks.

The repertoire was sequenced with immunoSEQ multiplex PCR; TCRdb's copy has only in-frame clones and lacks some. In the table there are 120,000 or so clones, around 92% of which are singletons. General study results and limits: Possibly, clonal diversity was underestimated; donors were largely white British and included more females.

As concerns this clone: Antigen: not known.

Germline V lookup: CDR1 MNHEY, CDR2 SVGAGI. V lost 2 bases to trimming and J lost 5 bases; unmatched junction nucleotides: 5. CDR3 size: 14 residues. The sequence came from an adult in good health. The sequencing here drew on peripheral blood, taken on day 0 of AZD1222 vaccination. V usage is TRBV6-5 and J usage is TRBJ1-2, with 7 bases aligning to TRBD1. The CDR3 loop is CASSYDRVDYGYTF. The DNA of the CDR3 is TGTGCCAGCAGTTACGACAGGGTGGATTATGGCTACACCTTC.